The rows below give T cell receptor beta chains drawn from one sample of a study of identical twins. TCRdb reanalysed the 5' RACE reads using MiXCR and keeps one entry per CDR3 protein. This table holds under 1 million distinct CDR3 sequences, approximately 13% found once. The sample also formed part of further work on yellow fever vaccine responses in identical twins.

The sample consisted of PBMCs. The origin of the receptors is a woman aged 18-35 years in good health. CDR3s leave out the opening cysteine and the closing phenylalanine or tryptophan. Fields, in order: V gene, J gene, D gene, CDR3 protein. A D gene is named only where the DNA matches it firmly.

v_gene: TRBV9; j_gene: TRBJ2-3; d_gene: TRBD1; CDR3aa: ASSVWRTGATDTQY
v_gene: TRBV12-5; j_gene: TRBJ1-5; d_gene: -; CDR3aa: ASGLGQVREPQH
v_gene: TRBV5-5; j_gene: TRBJ2-1; d_gene: -; CDR3aa: ASSLATGPYNEQF
v_gene: TRBV28; j_gene: TRBJ2-6; d_gene: TRBD2; CDR3aa: ASSLASGYSGANVLT
v_gene: TRBV28; j_gene: TRBJ1-1; d_gene: -; CDR3aa: ASSWTDKQVLNTEAF
v_gene: TRBV12-3/TRBV12-4; j_gene: TRBJ2-2; d_gene: -; CDR3aa: ASSLQGGGLLYANTGELF
v_gene: TRBV7-9; j_gene: TRBJ2-1; d_gene: -; CDR3aa: ASSYEWTHGGNEQF
v_gene: TRBV24-1; j_gene: TRBJ2-7; d_gene: TRBD1; CDR3aa: ATSDHRGASYEQY
v_gene: TRBV5-6; j_gene: TRBJ2-4; d_gene: -; CDR3aa: ASSLGLGAKNIQY
v_gene: TRBV18; j_gene: TRBJ2-7; d_gene: TRBD2; CDR3aa: ASSSGLAKAYEQY
v_gene: TRBV4-1; j_gene: TRBJ1-1; d_gene: -; CDR3aa: ASSQALVGSNTEAF
v_gene: TRBV28; j_gene: TRBJ2-1; d_gene: -; CDR3aa: ASSSQESSYNEQF
v_gene: TRBV19; j_gene: TRBJ2-7; d_gene: -; CDR3aa: ASSIGLSSYEQY
v_gene: TRBV9; j_gene: TRBJ1-2; d_gene: TRBD1; CDR3aa: ASSPRQGIAVGGYT
v_gene: TRBV4-1; j_gene: TRBJ2-1; d_gene: -; CDR3aa: ASGVSGSSYNEQF
v_gene: TRBV5-1; j_gene: TRBJ2-1; d_gene: TRBD2; CDR3aa: ASSWGLSGRSYNEQF
v_gene: TRBV12-3/TRBV12-4; j_gene: TRBJ2-5; d_gene: -; CDR3aa: ASSTPVEETQY
v_gene: TRBV5-1; j_gene: TRBJ2-7; d_gene: -; CDR3aa: ASSLGWAEQY
v_gene: TRBV7-9; j_gene: TRBJ2-5; d_gene: -; CDR3aa: ASTLVPNTQETQY
v_gene: TRBV20-1; j_gene: TRBJ2-5; d_gene: TRBD2; CDR3aa: SAREDAAGAETQY
v_gene: TRBV20-1; j_gene: TRBJ2-3; d_gene: TRBD1; CDR3aa: CAAAYQGASTDTQY
v_gene: TRBV5-8; j_gene: TRBJ2-1; d_gene: -; CDR3aa: ASGSGFRVSYNEQF
v_gene: TRBV12-3/TRBV12-4; j_gene: TRBJ2-1; d_gene: TRBD2; CDR3aa: ASSPGRTSGRNEQF
v_gene: TRBV7-9; j_gene: TRBJ1-6; d_gene: -; CDR3aa: ASSLDAGPLH
v_gene: TRBV28; j_gene: TRBJ2-1; d_gene: -; CDR3aa: ASSPEAASSYNEQF
v_gene: TRBV5-6; j_gene: TRBJ2-3; d_gene: TRBD2; CDR3aa: ASSFLLRELAGGPTDTQY
v_gene: TRBV7-9; j_gene: TRBJ2-7; d_gene: TRBD2; CDR3aa: ASSLANLAGDEQY
v_gene: TRBV2; j_gene: TRBJ1-6; d_gene: -; CDR3aa: ASSLGTGGDSPLH
v_gene: TRBV20-1; j_gene: TRBJ2-1; d_gene: -; CDR3aa: SASHERPYTSSYNEQF
v_gene: TRBV27; j_gene: TRBJ1-1; d_gene: TRBD1; CDR3aa: ASSRGTGGTTEAF
v_gene: TRBV24-1; j_gene: TRBJ2-5; d_gene: TRBD1; CDR3aa: ATSDAGTGGMTQY
v_gene: TRBV6-1; j_gene: TRBJ2-1; d_gene: TRBD2; CDR3aa: ASSAQRGLAGANEQF
v_gene: TRBV12-5; j_gene: TRBJ1-2; d_gene: -; CDR3aa: ASGQTGSPYGYT
v_gene: TRBV5-1; j_gene: TRBJ1-1; d_gene: -; CDR3aa: ASSPSPTVNTEAF
v_gene: TRBV24-1; j_gene: TRBJ2-5; d_gene: -; CDR3aa: ATSGATWETQY
v_gene: TRBV20-1; j_gene: TRBJ1-1; d_gene: -; CDR3aa: SASVGGRLTEAF
v_gene: TRBV5-6; j_gene: TRBJ2-7; d_gene: -; CDR3aa: ASSLLVIGYEQY
v_gene: TRBV24-1; j_gene: TRBJ2-7; d_gene: TRBD1; CDR3aa: ATSGGGTGVREQY
v_gene: TRBV27; j_gene: TRBJ2-2; d_gene: -; CDR3aa: ASSWGEVNTGELF
v_gene: TRBV5-6; j_gene: TRBJ1-2; d_gene: TRBD1; CDR3aa: ASSLSSGTAY
v_gene: TRBV10-3; j_gene: TRBJ1-6; d_gene: -; CDR3aa: AISDDRNSPLH
v_gene: TRBV28; j_gene: TRBJ2-6; d_gene: -; CDR3aa: ASSLGSLSGANVLT
v_gene: TRBV4-1; j_gene: TRBJ2-1; d_gene: -; CDR3aa: ASSQEGVGTTKEQF
v_gene: TRBV20-1; j_gene: TRBJ2-3; d_gene: TRBD2; CDR3aa: SAPHLRTSGGTTTSNTQY
v_gene: TRBV6-1; j_gene: TRBJ1-1; d_gene: -; CDR3aa: ASSGATGNTEAF
v_gene: TRBV12-3/TRBV12-4; j_gene: TRBJ2-2; d_gene: TRBD1; CDR3aa: ASSHTGANTGELF
v_gene: TRBV5-1; j_gene: TRBJ2-5; d_gene: TRBD2; CDR3aa: ASSRTRLAGEVETQY
v_gene: TRBV6-1; j_gene: TRBJ1-1; d_gene: -; CDR3aa: ASRPRQLHEAF
v_gene: TRBV7-2; j_gene: TRBJ2-1; d_gene: TRBD1; CDR3aa: ASSSTQGTEQF
v_gene: TRBV7-6; j_gene: TRBJ2-7; d_gene: TRBD2; CDR3aa: ASSWSGGPPYEQY
v_gene: TRBV18; j_gene: TRBJ2-3; d_gene: -; CDR3aa: ASSPRRVLSTDTQY
v_gene: TRBV29-1; j_gene: TRBJ1-2; d_gene: -; CDR3aa: SVEVPGTIAYGYT
v_gene: TRBV6-5; j_gene: TRBJ2-5; d_gene: -; CDR3aa: ASSYTGARSETQY
v_gene: TRBV28; j_gene: TRBJ2-7; d_gene: -; CDR3aa: ASTQLPYEQY